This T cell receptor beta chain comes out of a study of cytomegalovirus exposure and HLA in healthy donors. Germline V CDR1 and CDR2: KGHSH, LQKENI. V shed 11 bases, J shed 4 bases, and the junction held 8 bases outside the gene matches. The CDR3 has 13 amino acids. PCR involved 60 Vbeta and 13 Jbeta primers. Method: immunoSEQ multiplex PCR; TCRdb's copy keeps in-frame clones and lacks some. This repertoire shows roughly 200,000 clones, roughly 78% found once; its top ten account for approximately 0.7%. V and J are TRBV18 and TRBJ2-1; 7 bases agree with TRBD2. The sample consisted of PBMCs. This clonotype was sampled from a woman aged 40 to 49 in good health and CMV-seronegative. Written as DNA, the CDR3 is TGTGCCTCCTGGGGGGGGTTATACAATGAGCAGTTCTTC. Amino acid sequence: CASWGGLYNEQFF.